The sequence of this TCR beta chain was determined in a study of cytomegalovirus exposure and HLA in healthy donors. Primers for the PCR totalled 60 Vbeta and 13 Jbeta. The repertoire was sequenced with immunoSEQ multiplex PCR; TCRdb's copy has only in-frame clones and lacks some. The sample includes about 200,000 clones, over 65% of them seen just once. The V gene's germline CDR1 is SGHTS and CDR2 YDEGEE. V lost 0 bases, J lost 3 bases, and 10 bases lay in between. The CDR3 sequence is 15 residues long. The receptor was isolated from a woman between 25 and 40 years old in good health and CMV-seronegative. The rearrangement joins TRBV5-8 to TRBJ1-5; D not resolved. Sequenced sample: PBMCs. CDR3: CASSLDGVLNQPQHF. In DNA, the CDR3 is TGTGCCAGCAGCTTGGACGGGGTCCTCAATCAGCCCCAGCATTTT.